Below are 23 T cell receptor beta chains sequenced from a single sample in a study of cytomegalovirus exposure and HLA in healthy donors. The study ran its PCR with 60 Vbeta and 13 Jbeta primers. The assay was immunoSEQ multiplex PCR, and TCRdb's table has in-frame clones only and misses some. The sample includes around 150,000 clones, 75% to 85% of them seen just once. The specimen sequenced was PBMCs. The receptors here all came from a man aged 50-60 years in good health and CMV-seropositive.

This clone qualifies as medium-sized (0.01 to 0.1%). V usage is TRBV28 and J usage is TRBJ2-2; unclear D gene. In germline, CDR1 is MDHEN, CDR2 SYDVKM. The germline V and J ends were trimmed by 2 bases and 1 base, with 2 bases remaining between them. The CDR3 extends over 13 amino acids. In DNA, the CDR3 is TGTGCCAGCAGTTTACTGAACACCGGGGAGCTGTTTTTT. Amino acid sequence: CASSLLNTGELFF.

V and J are TRBV5-8 and TRBJ1-4, with 8 bases matching TRBD1. The CDR3 is 16 amino acids. Germline CDR1 reads SGHTS; CDR2 reads YDEGEE. V dropped 4 bases and J dropped 0; count of bases not matched to a gene: 5. CDR3 sequence (DNA): TGTGCCAGCAGCCCAGGACAGGGCGCAACTAATGAAAAACTGTTTTTT. This translates into CASSPGQGATNEKLFF.

The CDR3 loop is CATSRDISRATDTQYF. Here the CDR3 DNA reads TGTGCCACCAGCAGGGACATTTCGAGAGCCACAGATACGCAGTATTTT. The chain combines TRBV15 with TRBJ2-3, with D perhaps matching TRBD1 (5 bases). CDR3 length: 16 residues. Germline-derived CDR1 and CDR2 are LNHNV and YYDKDF (reference sequence). V lost 3 bases, J lost 2 bases, and 15 bases lay in between.

The V and J genes are TRBV28 and TRBJ2-3; the match to TRBD2 covers 14 bases. The V gene's germline CDR1 is MDHEN and CDR2 SYDVKM. The CDR3 is 19 amino acids. V lost 6 bases, J lost 6 bases, and 17 bases stayed unmatched. The CDR3 reads CASRTLISGLAGDLDTQYF. The CDR3 nucleotides are TGTGCCAGCAGGACCCTAATCTCGGGACTAGCGGGAGATTTGGATACGCAGTATTTT. The whole variable domain, remainder taken from reference TRBV28 and TRBJ2-3, is DVKVTQSSRYLVKRTGEKVFLECVQDMDHENMFWYRQDPGLGLRLIYFSYDVKMKEKGDIPEGYSVSREKKERFSLILESASTNQTSMYLCASRTLISGLAGDLDTQYFGPGTRLTVL.

The rearrangement uses TRBV5-1 and TRBJ1-1, with no clear D. The CDR3 is 15 residues long. Looked up from germline, CDR1 is SGHRS and CDR2 is YFSETQ. Deletions cut 0 bases from V and 0 bases from J, with 9 bases between. Here the CDR3 DNA reads TGCGCCAGCAGCTTGGGGGCCGGATTGAACACTGAAGCTTTCTTT. Protein sequence: CASSLGAGLNTEAFF.

The chain combines TRBV5-4 with TRBJ2-7; 9 bases fit TRBD1. From germline, CDR1 is SGHNT and CDR2 YYREEE (reference sequence). The CDR3 is made up of 16 amino acids. V lost 3 bases to trimming and J lost 3 bases; unmatched junction nucleotides: 10. The CDR3 spells CASSWGQGQLFYEQYF. DNA of the CDR3: TGTGCCAGCAGCTGGGGACAGGGCCAGCTATTCTACGAGCAGTACTTC.

The chain uses TRBV15 and TRBJ2-1; tentatively, D is TRBD1 (8 bases). Germline V gene lookup returns CDR1 LNHNV and CDR2 YYDKDF (reference sequence). V shed 5 bases and J shed 4 bases, with 12 bases lying between them. There are 14 residues in the CDR3. Here the CDR3 DNA reads TGTGCCACCAGCGTACAGGGGGGGTACAATGAGCAGTTCTTC. It translates to CATSVQGGYNEQFF.

The chain joins TRBV5-6 to TRBJ2-7; 9 bases are shared with TRBD1. Germline V gene data show CDR1 as SGHDT and CDR2 as YYEEEE. The CDR3 is 18 amino acids. V was clipped by 5 bases and J by 4 bases; unmatched bases: 19. The CDR3 DNA sequence: TGTGCCAGCAGTCCCGGCATTCTCTGGGACAGGGCATTTTACGAGCAGTACTTC. As protein: CASSPGILWDRAFYEQYF.

This clone showed up just once. V is TRBV1 and J is TRBJ2-2; the D segment call TRBD2 is taken from the table without a DNA check. TRBV1 is deemed a pseudogene. There are 21 residues in the CDR3. The CDR3 sequence is CTSSPPPVVGATSGRLGELFF. The CDR3 bases are TGCACCAGCAGCCCCCCCCCGGTAGTGGGGGCAACGAGCGGGAGACTCGGGGAGCTGTTTTTT.

This clone was seen only a few times. This rearrangement joins TRBV4-1 to TRBJ2-1; 15 nucleotides align to TRBD2. J gave up 0 bases and V 1 base, and 4 bases lay outside the gene matches. The CDR3 is 19 residues long. Germline assignment: CDR1 MGHRA and CDR2 YSYEKL. For the CDR3, the DNA is TGCGCCAGCAGCCAAGGGGGACTAGCGGGAGGCAGCTCCTACAATGAGCAGTTCTTC. The encoded protein is CASSQGGLAGGSSYNEQFF.

This clone showed up just a few times. This rearrangement joins TRBV5-1 to TRBJ2-5, with 11 nucleotides matching TRBD2. Unmatched junction bases numbered 4, after V lost 1 base and J lost 5 bases. CDR1 and CDR2 from the germline V gene are SGHRS and YFSETQ. This CDR3 has 15 amino acids. The CDR3 sequence: CASSLWTSGWETQYF. CDR3 DNA: TGCGCCAGCAGCTTGTGGACTAGCGGGTGGGAGACCCAGTACTTC.

V usage is TRBV7-9 and J usage is TRBJ2-7, with TRBD2 matching over 7 bases. The CDR3 consists of 16 residues. Germline loops: CDR1 SEHNR, CDR2 FQNEAQ (reference sequence). After removal of 4 bases from V and 3 bases from J, the junction contained 12 bases not matched to a gene. CDR3 residues: CASSSWGGGYDYEQYF. In DNA, the CDR3 is TGTGCCAGCAGCTCCTGGGGGGGAGGGTACGACTACGAGCAGTACTTC.

This chain joins TRBV4-1 and TRBJ1-1; the match to TRBD1 covers 9 bases. The CDR3 is made up of 16 amino acids. Germline values: CDR1 MGHRA, CDR2 YSYEKL. The junction had 13 bases not matched to a gene; V was cut back by 4 bases and J by 7 bases. The CDR3 DNA sequence: TGCGCCAGCAGCCCCCGGGACAGGGTATTGAGGGGTGAAGCTTTCTTT. It encodes CASSPRDRVLRGEAFF.

As concerns this clone: At one of its ends the junction is not consistent with the germline gene, which may arise from a read error. The CDR3 loop is CSSSLKDTLDYEQYF. The CDR3 DNA reads TGTTCCAGCAGCCTAAAGGACACCCTGGACTACGAGCAGTACTTC. The V call is TRBV7-9, the J call TRBJ2-7, with D possibly being TRBD1 (5 bases). CDR3 length equals 15 residues. In germline, CDR1 is SEHNR, CDR2 FQNEAQ (reference sequence).

The genes are TRBV6-5 and TRBJ1-2, with D unresolved. V lost 0 bases, J lost 7 bases, and 15 bases lay in between. The germline gives CDR1 MNHEY, CDR2 SVGAGI. The CDR3 is 15 amino acids. The CDR3 DNA sequence: TGTGCCAGCAGTTACTCTTCCGGGGTAGTCGGTGGCTACACCTTC. Protein product: CASSYSSGVVGGYTF.

The chain has TRBV5-6 and TRBJ1-6; TRBD1 aligns across 10 bases. V lost 4 bases, J lost 6 bases, and 7 bases stayed unmatched. The CDR3 loop spans 16 amino acids. CDR1 and CDR2 (germline): SGHDT, YYEEEE. The CDR3 region has the DNA TGTGCCAGCAGCCCCCGACAGGGGGCGGTTAATTCACCCCTCCACTTT. It yields the protein CASSPRQGAVNSPLHF.

This chain links TRBV29-1 with TRBJ2-3; D remains ambiguous. The V end was cut by 6 bases, the J end by 5 bases, with 12 bases between. CDR1 is SQVTM, CDR2 ANQGSEA, per germline. This CDR3 is built from 12 residues. CDR3 protein: CSVREGVDTQYF. Written as DNA, the CDR3 is TGCAGCGTCCGCGAAGGAGTAGATACGCAGTATTTT.

The chain recombines TRBV4-1 with TRBJ1-5; D possibly corresponds to TRBD1 (6 bases). Germline CDR1 is MGHRA and CDR2 is YSYEKL. Trimming pared 4 bases from V and 1 base from J, leaving 14 bases between. This CDR3 contains 16 residues. The CDR3 nucleotides are TGCGCCAGCAGCCCCAAGGGGGGGCTGAGCAATCAGCCCCAGCATTTT. Protein product: CASSPKGGLSNQPQHF.

The chain recombines TRBV5-8 with TRBJ1-4; 8 bases align to TRBD1. Trimming at V came to 0 bases and at J to 3 bases, leaving 1 base not matched to a gene. Germline V gene sequence: CDR1 SGHTS, CDR2 YDEGEE. This CDR3 has 15 amino acids. The CDR3 region is CASSLGDRSNEKLFF. CDR3 DNA sequence: TGTGCCAGCAGCTTGGGGGACAGGTCTAATGAAAAACTGTTTTTT.

Regarding this clone: One junction end disagrees with the germline gene, perhaps due to a read error. V is TRBV7-9 and J is TRBJ1-6; TRBD1 might be the D (5 bases). Looked up from germline, CDR1 is SEHNR and CDR2 is FQNEAQ (reference sequence). CDR3 length equals 15 residues. The CDR3 DNA is TGTTCCAGCAGCTTAGAGGTAGGGGCCCCAGGGTCCCTCCACTTT. This gives the protein CSSSLEVGAPGSLHF.

The chain recombines TRBV11-2 with TRBJ1-2, with D perhaps matching TRBD1 (5 bases). V lost 5 bases and J 4 bases, leaving 11 bases between the germline ends. Germline CDR1 reads SGHAT; CDR2 reads FQNNGV. The CDR3 is made up of 13 amino acids. The chain's CDR3 is CASSPATGYGYTF. CDR3 DNA sequence: TGTGCCAGCAGCCCCGCCACAGGCTATGGCTACACCTTC.

This clone was recorded a few times. The chain links TRBV29-1 to TRBJ2-1; 8 nucleotides align to TRBD1. The CDR3 extends over 10 amino acids. The V and J ends lost 7 bases and 13 bases, in that order; junction bases with no gene match: 6. Germline assignment: CDR1 SQVTM and CDR2 ANQGSEA. Here the CDR3 reads CSASTGVQFF. CDR3 nucleotide sequence: TGCAGCGCCTCGACAGGGGTACAGTTCTTC.

V and J are TRBV11-1 and TRBJ2-5, with 8 bases matching TRBD1. In germline, CDR1 is SGHAT, CDR2 FQDESV (reference sequence). The CDR3 totals 15 residues. The ends lost 5 bases at V and 4 bases at J; junction bases unmatched: 9. As DNA, the CDR3 is TGTGCCAGCAGCCACGGACAGGGTGGGGTAGAGACCCAGTACTTC. This sequence encodes CASSHGQGGVETQYF.